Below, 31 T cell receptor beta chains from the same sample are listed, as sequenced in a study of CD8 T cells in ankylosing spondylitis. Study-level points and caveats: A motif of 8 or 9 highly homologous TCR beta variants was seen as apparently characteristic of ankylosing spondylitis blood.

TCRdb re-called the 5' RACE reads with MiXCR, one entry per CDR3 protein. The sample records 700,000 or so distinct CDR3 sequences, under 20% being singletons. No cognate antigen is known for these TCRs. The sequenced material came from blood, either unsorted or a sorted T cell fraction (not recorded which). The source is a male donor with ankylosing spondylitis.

This chain's CDR3 is CASSLHRVSYNEQFF. The DNA of the CDR3 is TGCGCCAGCAGCCTTCACAGGGTCTCCTACAATGAGCAGTTCTTC. V usage is TRBV4-3 and J usage is TRBJ2-1; tentative D call: TRBD1 (6 bases). The germline V and J ends were trimmed by 4 bases and 0 bases, with 10 bases remaining between them. Germline V gene sequence: CDR1 LGHNA, CDR2 YSLEER. This CDR3 contains 15 residues.

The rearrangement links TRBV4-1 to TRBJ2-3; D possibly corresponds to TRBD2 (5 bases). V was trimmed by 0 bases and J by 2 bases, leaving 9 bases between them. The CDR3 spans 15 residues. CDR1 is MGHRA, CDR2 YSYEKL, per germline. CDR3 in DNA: TGCGCCAGCAGCCAAGACGACTACTCCACAGATACGCAGTATTTT. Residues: CASSQDDYSTDTQYF.

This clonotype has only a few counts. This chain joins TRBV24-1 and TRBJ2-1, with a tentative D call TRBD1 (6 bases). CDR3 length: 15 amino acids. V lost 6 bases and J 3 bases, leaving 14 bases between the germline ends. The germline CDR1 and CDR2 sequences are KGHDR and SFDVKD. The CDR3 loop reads CATSNGLDSYNEQFF. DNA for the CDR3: TGTGCCACCAGTAACGGGCTGGACAGCTACAATGAGCAGTTCTTC.

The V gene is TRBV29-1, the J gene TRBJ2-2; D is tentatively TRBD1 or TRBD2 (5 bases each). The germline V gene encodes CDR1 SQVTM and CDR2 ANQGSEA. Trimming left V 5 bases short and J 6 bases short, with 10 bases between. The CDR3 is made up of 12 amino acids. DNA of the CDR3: TGCAGCGTTTCAGGGACGGCCGGGGAGCTGTTTTTT. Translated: CSVSGTAGELFF.

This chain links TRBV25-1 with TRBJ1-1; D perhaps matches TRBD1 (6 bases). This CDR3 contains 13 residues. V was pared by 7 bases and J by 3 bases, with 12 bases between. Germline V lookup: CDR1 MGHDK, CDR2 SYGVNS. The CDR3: CASTGDTYTEAFF. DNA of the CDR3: TGTGCCAGCACCGGGGACACTTACACTGAAGCTTTCTTT.

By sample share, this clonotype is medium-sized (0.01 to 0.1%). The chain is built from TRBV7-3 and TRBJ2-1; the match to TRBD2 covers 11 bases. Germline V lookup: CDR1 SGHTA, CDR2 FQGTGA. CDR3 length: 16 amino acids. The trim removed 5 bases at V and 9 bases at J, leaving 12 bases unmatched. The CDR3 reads CASSQGASGGLIEQFF. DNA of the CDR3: TGTGCCAGCAGCCAAGGGGCTAGCGGGGGGTTGATTGAGCAGTTCTTC.

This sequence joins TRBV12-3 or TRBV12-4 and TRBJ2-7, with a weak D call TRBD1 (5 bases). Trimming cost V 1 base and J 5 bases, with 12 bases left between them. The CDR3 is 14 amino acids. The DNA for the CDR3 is TGTGCCAGCAGTTTAGTCAGGGAAACTCACGAGCAGTACTTC. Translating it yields CASSLVRETHEQYF.

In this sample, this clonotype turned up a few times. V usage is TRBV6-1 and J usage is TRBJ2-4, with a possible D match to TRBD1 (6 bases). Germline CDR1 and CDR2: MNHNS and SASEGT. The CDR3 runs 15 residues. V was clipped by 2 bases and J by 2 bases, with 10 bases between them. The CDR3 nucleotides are TGTGCCAGCAGTGAACAGGGGTCTACCAAAAACATTCAGTACTTC. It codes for CASSEQGSTKNIQYF.

Here the CDR3 reads CASSDGTRSYNEQFF. CDR3 in DNA: TGTGCCAGCAGTGATGGGACTCGATCTTACAATGAGCAGTTCTTC. The chain carries TRBV2 and TRBJ2-1, with D maybe TRBD2 (6 bases). This CDR3 spans 15 amino acids. Germline CDR1 reads SNHLY; CDR2 reads FYNNEI. V lost 3 bases, J lost 4 bases, and 13 bases lay in between.

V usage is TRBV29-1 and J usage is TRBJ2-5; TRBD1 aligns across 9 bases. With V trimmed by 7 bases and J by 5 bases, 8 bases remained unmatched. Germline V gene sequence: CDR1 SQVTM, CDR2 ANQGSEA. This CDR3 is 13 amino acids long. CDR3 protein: CSGTGQGIETQYF. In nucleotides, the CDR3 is TGCAGCGGGACTGGACAGGGGATCGAGACCCAGTACTTC.

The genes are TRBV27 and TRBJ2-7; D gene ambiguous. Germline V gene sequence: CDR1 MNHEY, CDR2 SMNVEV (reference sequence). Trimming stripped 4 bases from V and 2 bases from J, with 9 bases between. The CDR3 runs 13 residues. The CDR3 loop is CASSSGRPYEQYF. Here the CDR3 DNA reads TGTGCCAGCAGTTCGGGCCGTCCCTACGAGCAGTACTTC.

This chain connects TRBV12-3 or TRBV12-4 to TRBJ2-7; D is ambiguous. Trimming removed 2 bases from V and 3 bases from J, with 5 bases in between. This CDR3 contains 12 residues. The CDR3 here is CASSLNNYEQYF. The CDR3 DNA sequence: TGTGCCAGCAGTTTAAACAACTACGAGCAGTACTTC.

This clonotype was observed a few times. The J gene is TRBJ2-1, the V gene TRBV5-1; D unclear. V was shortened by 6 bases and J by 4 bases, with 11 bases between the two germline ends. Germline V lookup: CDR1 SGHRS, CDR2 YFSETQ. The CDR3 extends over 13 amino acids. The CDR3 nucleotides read TGCGCCAGCACTAAAGACGTATACAATGAGCAGTTCTTC. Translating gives CASTKDVYNEQFF.

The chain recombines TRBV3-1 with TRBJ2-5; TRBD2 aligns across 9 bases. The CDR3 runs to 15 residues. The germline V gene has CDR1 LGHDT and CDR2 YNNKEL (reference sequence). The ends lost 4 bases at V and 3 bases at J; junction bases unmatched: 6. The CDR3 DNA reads TGTGCCAGCAGCCCCTTGAGCGGGGGGAAAGAGACCCAGTACTTC. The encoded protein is CASSPLSGGKETQYF.

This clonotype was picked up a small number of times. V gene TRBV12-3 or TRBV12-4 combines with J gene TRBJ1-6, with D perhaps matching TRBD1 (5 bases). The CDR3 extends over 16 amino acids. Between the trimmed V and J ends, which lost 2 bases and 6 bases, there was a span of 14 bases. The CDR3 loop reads CASSLRGGVGNSPLHF. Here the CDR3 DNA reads TGTGCCAGCAGTTTACGCGGGGGGGTGGGTAATTCACCCCTCCACTTT.

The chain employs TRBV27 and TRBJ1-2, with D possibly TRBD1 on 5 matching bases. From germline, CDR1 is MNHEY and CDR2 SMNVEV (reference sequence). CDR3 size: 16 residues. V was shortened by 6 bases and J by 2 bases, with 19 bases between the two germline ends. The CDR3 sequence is CASRKGVGGSNYGYTF. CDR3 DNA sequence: TGTGCCAGCAGAAAAGGAGTGGGGGGATCGAACTATGGCTACACCTTC.

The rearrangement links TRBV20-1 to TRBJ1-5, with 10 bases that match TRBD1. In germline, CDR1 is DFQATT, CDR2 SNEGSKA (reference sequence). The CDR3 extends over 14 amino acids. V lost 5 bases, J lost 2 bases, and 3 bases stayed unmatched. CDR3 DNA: TGCAGTGCTCCCGGGACAGGGGGCAATCAGCCCCAGCATTTT. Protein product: CSAPGTGGNQPQHF.

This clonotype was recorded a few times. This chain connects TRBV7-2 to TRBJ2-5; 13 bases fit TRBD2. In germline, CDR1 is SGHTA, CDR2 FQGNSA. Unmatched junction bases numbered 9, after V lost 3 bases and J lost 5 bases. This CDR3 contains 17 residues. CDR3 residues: CASSFTGTSGARETQYF. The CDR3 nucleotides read TGTGCCAGCAGCTTTACGGGGACTAGCGGGGCTAGGGAGACCCAGTACTTC.

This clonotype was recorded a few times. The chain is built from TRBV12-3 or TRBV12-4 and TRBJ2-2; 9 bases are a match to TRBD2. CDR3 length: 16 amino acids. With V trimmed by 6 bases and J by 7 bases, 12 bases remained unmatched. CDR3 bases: TGTGCCAGCAGCCCCCTGGCGGGAGGGCTGGACGGGGAGCTGTTTTTT. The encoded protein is CASSPLAGGLDGELFF.

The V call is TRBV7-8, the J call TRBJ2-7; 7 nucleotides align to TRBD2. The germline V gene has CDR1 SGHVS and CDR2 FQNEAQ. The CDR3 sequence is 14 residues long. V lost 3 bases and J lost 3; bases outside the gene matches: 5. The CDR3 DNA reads TGTGCCAGCAGCTTGGGAGGGGACGGCTACGAGCAGTACTTC. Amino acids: CASSLGGDGYEQYF. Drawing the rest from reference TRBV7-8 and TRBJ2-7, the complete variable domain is GAGVSQSPRYKVAKRGQDVALRCDPISGHVSLFWYQQALGQGPEFLTYFQNEAQLDKSGLPSDRFFAERPEGSVSTLKIQRTQQEDSAVYLCASSLGGDGYEQYFGPGTRLTVT.

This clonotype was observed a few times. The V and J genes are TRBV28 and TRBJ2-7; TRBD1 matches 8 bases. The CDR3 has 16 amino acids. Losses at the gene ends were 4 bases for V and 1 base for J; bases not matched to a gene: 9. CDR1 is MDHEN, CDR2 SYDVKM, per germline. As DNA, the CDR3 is TGTGCCAGCAGTTCCATCGGGCGGACAGGGTCCTACGAGCAGTACTTC. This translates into CASSSIGRTGSYEQYF.

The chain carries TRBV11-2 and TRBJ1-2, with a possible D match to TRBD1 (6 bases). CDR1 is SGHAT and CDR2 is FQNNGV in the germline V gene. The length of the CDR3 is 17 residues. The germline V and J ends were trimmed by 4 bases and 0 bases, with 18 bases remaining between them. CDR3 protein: CASSSRKEQGSNYGYTF. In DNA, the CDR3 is TGTGCCAGCAGCTCAAGAAAAGAACAGGGTTCTAACTATGGCTACACCTTC.

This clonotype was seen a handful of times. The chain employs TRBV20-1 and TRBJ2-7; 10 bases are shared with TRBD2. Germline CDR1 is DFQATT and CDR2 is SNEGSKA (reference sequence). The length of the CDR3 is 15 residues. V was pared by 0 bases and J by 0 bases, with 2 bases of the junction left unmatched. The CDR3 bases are TGCAGTGCTAGAGAGCCTAGCGGGAGCTCCTACGAGCAGTACTTC. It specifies CSAREPSGSSYEQYF.

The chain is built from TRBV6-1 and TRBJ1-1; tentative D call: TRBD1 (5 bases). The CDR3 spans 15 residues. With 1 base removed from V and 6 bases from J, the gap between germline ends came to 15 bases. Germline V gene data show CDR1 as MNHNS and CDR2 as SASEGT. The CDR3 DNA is TGTGCCAGCAGTGAAGGGCCAGGGAGGAATGCTGAAGCTTTCTTT. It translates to CASSEGPGRNAEAFF.

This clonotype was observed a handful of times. CDR3 nucleotides: TGTGCCAGCAGCTTAGAGTCTTTTGGCTACACCTTC. Protein product: CASSLESFGYTF. This chain connects TRBV7-9 to TRBJ1-2; D is ambiguous. V lost 1 base to trimming and J lost 7 bases, with 7 bases between them. CDR3 length: 12 residues. CDR1 SEHNR and CDR2 FQNEAQ come from the germline V gene (reference sequence).

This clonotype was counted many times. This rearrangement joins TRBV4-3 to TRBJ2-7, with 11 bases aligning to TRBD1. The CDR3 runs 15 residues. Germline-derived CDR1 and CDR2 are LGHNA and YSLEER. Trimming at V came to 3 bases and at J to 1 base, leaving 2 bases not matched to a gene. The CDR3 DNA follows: TGCGCCAGCAGCCAGGACAGGGGGCTATCCTACGAGCAGTACTTC. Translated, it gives CASSQDRGLSYEQYF.

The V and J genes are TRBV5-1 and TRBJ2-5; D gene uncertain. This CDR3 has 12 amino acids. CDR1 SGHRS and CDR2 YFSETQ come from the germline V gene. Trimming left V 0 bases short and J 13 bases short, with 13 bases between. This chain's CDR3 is CASSLVGSIRYF. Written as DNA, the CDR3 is TGCGCCAGCAGCTTGGTGGGCAGCATTCGGTACTTC.

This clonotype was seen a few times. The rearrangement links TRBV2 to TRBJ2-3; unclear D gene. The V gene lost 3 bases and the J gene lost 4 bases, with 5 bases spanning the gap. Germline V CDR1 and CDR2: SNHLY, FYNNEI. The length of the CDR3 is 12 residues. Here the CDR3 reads CASSEVADTQYF. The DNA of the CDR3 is TGTGCCAGCAGTGAGGTGGCAGATACGCAGTATTTT.

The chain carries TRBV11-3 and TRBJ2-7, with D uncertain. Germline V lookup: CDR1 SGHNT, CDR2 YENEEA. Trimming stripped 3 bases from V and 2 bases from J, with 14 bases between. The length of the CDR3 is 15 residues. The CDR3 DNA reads TGTGCCAGCAGCTTTATCGGACGGTCGACCTACGAGCAGTACTTC. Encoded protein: CASSFIGRSTYEQYF.

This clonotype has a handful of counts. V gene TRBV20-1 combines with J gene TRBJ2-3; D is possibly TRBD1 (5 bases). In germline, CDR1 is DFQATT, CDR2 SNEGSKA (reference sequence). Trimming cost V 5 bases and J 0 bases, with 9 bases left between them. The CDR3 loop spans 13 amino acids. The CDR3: CSAPGFSTDTQYF. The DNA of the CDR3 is TGCAGTGCTCCAGGGTTTAGCACAGATACGCAGTATTTT.

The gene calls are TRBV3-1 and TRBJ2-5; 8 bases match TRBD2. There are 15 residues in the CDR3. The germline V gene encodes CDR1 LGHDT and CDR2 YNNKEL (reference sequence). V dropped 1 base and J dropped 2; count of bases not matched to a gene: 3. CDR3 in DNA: TGTGCCAGCAGCCAAGGGAGCGGGAGACAAGAGACCCAGTACTTC. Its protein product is CASSQGSGRQETQYF.